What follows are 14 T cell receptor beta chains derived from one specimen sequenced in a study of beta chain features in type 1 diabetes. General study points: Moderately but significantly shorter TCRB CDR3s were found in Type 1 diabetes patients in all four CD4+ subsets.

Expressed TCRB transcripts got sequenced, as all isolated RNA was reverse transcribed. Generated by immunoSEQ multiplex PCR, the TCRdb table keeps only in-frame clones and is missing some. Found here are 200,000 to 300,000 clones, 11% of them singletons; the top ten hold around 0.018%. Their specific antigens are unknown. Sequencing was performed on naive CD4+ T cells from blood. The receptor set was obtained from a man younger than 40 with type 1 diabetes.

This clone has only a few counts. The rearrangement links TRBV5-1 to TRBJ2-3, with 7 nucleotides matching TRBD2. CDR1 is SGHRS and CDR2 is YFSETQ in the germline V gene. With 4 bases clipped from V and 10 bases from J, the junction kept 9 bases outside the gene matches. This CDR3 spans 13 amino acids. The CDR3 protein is CASSPGREVSQYF. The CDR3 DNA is TGCGCCAGCAGCCCGGGACGGGAGGTTTCGCAGTATTTT.

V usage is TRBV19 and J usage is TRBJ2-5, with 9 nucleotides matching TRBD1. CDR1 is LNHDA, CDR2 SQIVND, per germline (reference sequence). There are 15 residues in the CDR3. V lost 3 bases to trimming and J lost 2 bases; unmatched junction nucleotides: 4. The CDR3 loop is CASSILGQGQETQYF. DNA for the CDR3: TGTGCCAGTAGTATCTTAGGACAGGGGCAAGAGACCCAGTACTTC.

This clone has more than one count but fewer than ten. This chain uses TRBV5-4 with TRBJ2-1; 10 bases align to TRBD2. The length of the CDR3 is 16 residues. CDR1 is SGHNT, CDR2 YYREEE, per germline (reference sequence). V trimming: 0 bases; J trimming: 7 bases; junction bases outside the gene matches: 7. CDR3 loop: CASSLGASGGQNEQFF. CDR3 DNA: TGTGCCAGCAGCTTGGGAGCTAGCGGGGGCCAGAATGAGCAGTTCTTC.

The CDR3 is CATSRDGRGSYEQYF. In DNA, the CDR3 is TGTGCCACCAGCAGAGACGGCAGGGGGTCCTACGAGCAGTACTTC. This chain joins TRBV15 and TRBJ2-7, with 7 bases matching TRBD1. The length of the CDR3 is 15 residues. Germline V gene data show CDR1 as LNHNV and CDR2 as YYDKDF (reference sequence). J lost 1 base, V lost 0 bases, and 3 bases had no gene match.

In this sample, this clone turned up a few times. The chain's CDR3 is CAIGLTGAEEFF. The CDR3 nucleotides read TGTGCCATCGGCCTGACAGGGGCGGAGGAGTTCTTC. The rearrangement links TRBV10-3 to TRBJ2-1, with 8 positions matching TRBD1. The CDR3 runs to 12 residues. Germline lookup yields CDR1 ENHRY and CDR2 SYGVKD. The J segment lost 14 bases and the V segment lost 8 bases, leaving 11 bases of the junction unmatched.

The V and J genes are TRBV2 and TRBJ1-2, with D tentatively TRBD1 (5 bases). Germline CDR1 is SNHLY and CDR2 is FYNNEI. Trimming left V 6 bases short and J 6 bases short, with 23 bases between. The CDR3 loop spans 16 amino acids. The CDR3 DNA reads TGTGCCAGCAGCGAGCCAGCTTTCCAGTCGGGGGATGGCTACACCTTC. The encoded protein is CASSEPAFQSGDGYTF.

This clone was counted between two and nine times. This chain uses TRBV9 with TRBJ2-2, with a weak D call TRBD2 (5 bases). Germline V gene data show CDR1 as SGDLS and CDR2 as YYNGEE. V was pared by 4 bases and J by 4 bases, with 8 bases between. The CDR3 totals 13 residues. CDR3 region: CASSSTSTGELFF. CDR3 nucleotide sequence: TGTGCCAGCAGCTCTACTAGCACCGGGGAGCTGTTTTTT.

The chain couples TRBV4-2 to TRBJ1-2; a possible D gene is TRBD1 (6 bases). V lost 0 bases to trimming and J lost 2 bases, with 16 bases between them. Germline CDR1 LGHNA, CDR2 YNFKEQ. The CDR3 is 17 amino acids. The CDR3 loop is CASSQDRNRVRNYGYTF. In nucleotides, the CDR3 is TGTGCCAGCAGCCAAGACCGTAACAGGGTGAGAAACTATGGCTACACCTTC.

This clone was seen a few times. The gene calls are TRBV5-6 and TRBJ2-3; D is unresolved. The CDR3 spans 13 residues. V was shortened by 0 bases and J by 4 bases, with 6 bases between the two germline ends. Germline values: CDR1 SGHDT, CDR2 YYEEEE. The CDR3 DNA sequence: TGTGCCAGCAGCTTGGCCCGGGCAGATACGCAGTATTTT. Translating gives CASSLARADTQYF.

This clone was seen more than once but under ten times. CDR3 in amino acids: CSVEEHYPRTEAFF. DNA of the CDR3: TGCAGCGTTGAGGAGCACTACCCTAGGACTGAAGCTTTCTTT. The chain uses TRBV29-1 and TRBJ1-1; no reliable D call. This CDR3 spans 14 amino acids. The germline gives CDR1 SQVTM, CDR2 ANQGSEA. The ends were cut back, 3 bases at V and 5 bases at J, with 16 bases in the middle.

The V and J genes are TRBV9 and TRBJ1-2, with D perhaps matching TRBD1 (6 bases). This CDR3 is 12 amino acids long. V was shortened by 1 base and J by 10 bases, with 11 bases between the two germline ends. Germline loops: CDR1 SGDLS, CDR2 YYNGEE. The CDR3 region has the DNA TGTGCCAGCAGCGTAAACAGGGATGTCTACACCTTC. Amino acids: CASSVNRDVYTF.

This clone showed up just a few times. The CDR3 sequence: CASRNRQGVNTEAFF. The CDR3, as DNA: TGTGCCAGCAGGAACCGACAGGGTGTGAACACTGAAGCTTTCTTT. The V gene is TRBV5-4, the J gene TRBJ1-1, with TRBD1 matching over 7 bases. This CDR3 comprises 15 residues. V dropped 5 bases and J dropped 0; count of bases not matched to a gene: 7. Germline lookup yields CDR1 SGHNT and CDR2 YYREEE (reference sequence).

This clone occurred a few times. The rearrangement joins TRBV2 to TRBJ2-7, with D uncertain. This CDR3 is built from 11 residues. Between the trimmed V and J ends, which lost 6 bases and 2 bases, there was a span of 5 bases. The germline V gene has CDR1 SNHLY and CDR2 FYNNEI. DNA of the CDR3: TGTGCCAGCAGCCCAGCCTACGAGCAGTACTTC. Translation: CASSPAYEQYF.

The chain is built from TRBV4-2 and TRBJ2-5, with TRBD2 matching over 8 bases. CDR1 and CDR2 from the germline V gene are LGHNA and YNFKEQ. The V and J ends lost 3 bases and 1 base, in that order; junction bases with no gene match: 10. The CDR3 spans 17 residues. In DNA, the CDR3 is TGTGCCAGCAGCCAGGGGCCGGTGGCGGGGGGCCAAGAGACCCAGTACTTC. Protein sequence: CASSQGPVAGGQETQYF.